This T cell receptor (beta chain) originates from a study of sequential checkpoint blockade in melanoma. Study-wide background: First-line arms were nivolumab then ipilimumab, or the reverse, randomized 1:1.

Produced via immunoSEQ multiplex PCR; TCRdb's table is partial and in-frame only. The sample has fewer than 15,000 clones; approximately 82% are singletons. The CDR3 is 14 amino acids. Looked up from germline, CDR1 is SGHAT and CDR2 is FQNNGV. V was shortened by 5 bases and J by 10 bases, with 15 bases between the two germline ends. Specified treatment: randomized to nivolumab then ipilimumab (arm A) or the reverse (arm B). Sorted cells were live CD3+CD8+, lacking CD19 and CD56, from PBMCs. The sequence derives from a human donor with melanoma. The chain employs TRBV11-2 and TRBJ1-6; possibly TRBD1 for D (6 bases). Sequencing used CD8+ T cells sorted from blood (inferred from file names), obtained from a patient given nivolumab and ipilimumab in sequence. The CDR3 DNA is TGTGCCAGCAGCCCCTGGGAGGGGGGATCACCCCTCCACTTT. Translating it yields CASSPWEGGSPLHF.